Listed below are T cell receptor beta chains from one sample, sequenced in a study of T-cell reconstitution after alpha-beta-depleted transplantation in children. Via MiXCR, TCRdb re-called the PCR reads, giving one row per CDR3 protein. The sample records some 500,000 distinct CDR3 sequences, approximately 16% being singletons. The input for sequencing was PBMCs from the stem cell graft donor, taken from the stem cell graft. The receptors stem from a human donor who donated a stem cell graft to a child with acute lymphoblastic leukemia. CDR3s include the opening cysteine and the closing phenylalanine or tryptophan. Fields, in order: D gene, clone size, V gene, J gene, CDR3 DNA, CDR3 protein. A D gene is named only where the DNA matches it firmly. Rows give clone size only sometimes, using once, few, many, or a class for an expanded clone.

D gene: NA
clone size: few
V gene: TRBV29-1
J gene: TRBJ1-1
CDR3 DNA: TGCAGCGTTCAAGGAGCACTGACAGCTTTCTTT
CDR3 protein: CSVQGALTAFF

D gene: TRBD2
clone size: NA
V gene: TRBV4-2
J gene: TRBJ2-7
CDR3 DNA: TGTGCCAGCAGCCAAGATTGGGGGAGGGCCGACGAGCAGTACTTC
CDR3 protein: CASSQDWGRADEQYF

D gene: NA
clone size: few
V gene: TRBV20-1
J gene: TRBJ1-1
CDR3 DNA: TGCAGTGCCCAGGGCCGTACCTTGAACACTGAAGCTTTCTTT
CDR3 protein: CSAQGRTLNTEAFF

D gene: NA
clone size: NA
V gene: TRBV2
J gene: TRBJ2-1
CDR3 DNA: TGTGCCAGCAGTGAAGAACTAGGCCCCTACAATGAGCAGTTCTTC
CDR3 protein: CASSEELGPYNEQFF

D gene: TRBD2
clone size: NA
V gene: TRBV9
J gene: TRBJ2-2
CDR3 DNA: TGTGCCAGCAGCGTGGGACTAGCGGAATACACCGGGGAGCTGTTTTTT
CDR3 protein: CASSVGLAEYTGELFF

D gene: NA
clone size: NA
V gene: TRBV20-1
J gene: TRBJ2-1
CDR3 DNA: TGCAGTGCTAGAGGGGCTAGCGGCCAGGGGGGCAATGAGCAGTTCTTC
CDR3 protein: CSARGASGQGGNEQFF

D gene: NA
clone size: NA
V gene: TRBV9
J gene: TRBJ2-1
CDR3 DNA: TGTGCCAGCAGCGATACTAGGAGCTCCTACAATGAGCAGTTCTTC
CDR3 protein: CASSDTRSSYNEQFF

D gene: NA
clone size: NA
V gene: TRBV5-1
J gene: TRBJ1-1
CDR3 DNA: TGCGCCAGCAGCTTCGATGCAGCAGGTCCTGAAGCTTTCTTT
CDR3 protein: CASSFDAAGPEAFF

D gene: NA
clone size: NA
V gene: TRBV5-1
J gene: TRBJ2-7
CDR3 DNA: TGCGCCAGCAGCTTGGCCCCCCAGGGCGGAAGCGAGCAGTACTTC
CDR3 protein: CASSLAPQGGSEQYF

D gene: NA
clone size: few
V gene: TRBV2
J gene: TRBJ2-7
CDR3 DNA: TGTGCCAGCAGTGACGAAAACGAGCAGTACTTC
CDR3 protein: CASSDENEQYF

D gene: TRBD2
clone size: many
V gene: TRBV4-2
J gene: TRBJ2-7
CDR3 DNA: TGTGCCAGCAGCCAAGGGAGCGGGACGGTCTACGAGCAGTACTTC
CDR3 protein: CASSQGSGTVYEQYF

D gene: NA
clone size: once
V gene: TRBV27
J gene: TRBJ2-3
CDR3 DNA: TGTGCCAGCAGTTTAAGACTAGTCCACAGCACAGATACGCAGTATTTT
CDR3 protein: CASSLRLVHSTDTQYF

D gene: NA
clone size: few
V gene: TRBV27
J gene: TRBJ1-5
CDR3 DNA: TGTGCCAGCAGTTTAGGTGCCAATAGCAATCAGCCCCAGCATTTT
CDR3 protein: CASSLGANSNQPQHF

D gene: NA
clone size: NA
V gene: TRBV20-1
J gene: TRBJ2-1
CDR3 DNA: TGCAGTGCTAGAGATAACAATGAGCAGTTCTTC
CDR3 protein: CSARDNNEQFF

D gene: NA
clone size: few
V gene: TRBV18
J gene: TRBJ2-5
CDR3 DNA: TGTGCCAGCTCACCCAATCGAGAGACCCAGTACTTC
CDR3 protein: CASSPNRETQYF

D gene: TRBD2
clone size: NA
V gene: TRBV7-9
J gene: TRBJ2-1
CDR3 DNA: TGTGCCAGCAGCTTAAAGGGACTAGCGAAGGGGAATGAGCAGTTCTTC
CDR3 protein: CASSLKGLAKGNEQFF

D gene: TRBD2
clone size: NA
V gene: TRBV5-1
J gene: TRBJ2-3
CDR3 DNA: TGCGCCAGCAGCCTCGGATCCGGGACTAGGAGCACAGATACGCAGTATTTT
CDR3 protein: CASSLGSGTRSTDTQYF

D gene: NA
clone size: few
V gene: TRBV7-9
J gene: TRBJ2-7
CDR3 DNA: TGTGCCAGCAGCCCCACGGTAGGGAACTACGAGCAGTACTTC
CDR3 protein: CASSPTVGNYEQYF

D gene: TRBD2
clone size: NA
V gene: TRBV12-3/TRBV12-4
J gene: TRBJ2-7
CDR3 DNA: TGTGCCAGCAGTTTAGTGGGACTAGCGCAAAAATCGGGAGAGCAGTACTTC
CDR3 protein: CASSLVGLAQKSGEQYF

D gene: TRBD1
clone size: few
V gene: TRBV12-3/TRBV12-4
J gene: TRBJ1-1
CDR3 DNA: TGTGCCAGCAGTCTCCGGACAGGGGAGACTGAAGCTTTCTTT
CDR3 protein: CASSLRTGETEAFF

D gene: NA
clone size: NA
V gene: TRBV7-9
J gene: TRBJ2-1
CDR3 DNA: TGTGCCAGCAGCTTAGAACGCGGATTCCAGTTCTTC
CDR3 protein: CASSLERGFQFF